What follows is one T cell receptor beta chain and its context. Its antigen is currently unknown. The sample is drawn from a study of cytomegalovirus exposure and HLA in healthy donors. Study observations and caveats: Reports described diagnosis of cytomegalovirus status by the classifier as highly specific and sensitive. Most TCR sequences showed up rarely, but some public TCRs showed up in many donors.

The donors were part of the validation cohort, which consisted of more than 90 subjects and was separate from the first cohort of under 850 subjects. Trimming took 0 bases from V and 9 from J, leaving 9 bases between them. This CDR3 has 13 residues. CDR1 is MNHEY and CDR2 is SVGAGI in the germline V gene. Libraries were prepared by immunoSEQ multiplex PCR; TCRdb keeps only in-frame clonotypes and omits some of them. Of 100,000 to 150,000 clones listed, roughly 86% are singletons. Sequencing was performed on PBMCs. The sequence came from a man younger than 40 in good health and CMV-seronegative. The chain joins TRBV6-5 to TRBJ2-1; no clear D. The CDR3 region has the DNA TGTGCCAGCAGTTACTCGATTGTCAGTGAGCAGTTCTTC. Residues: CASSYSIVSEQFF.